This is a list of T cell receptor beta chains from one sample in a study of cytomegalovirus exposure and HLA in healthy donors. The method was immunoSEQ multiplex PCR; TCRdb's version includes in-frame clones alone and lacks a portion of them. The repertoire holds 150,000 to 200,000 clones, about 76% seen once, with 1.6% in the top ten. The material sequenced was PBMCs. Receptors originate from a woman in her fifties or sixties in good health and CMV-seronegative. CDR3s include the opening cysteine and the closing phenylalanine or tryptophan. D genes are given only for firm matches. Not all rows give a size; the values are once, few, many and, for expanded clones, a class.

>-|TRBV6-5|-|TRBJ2-1
TGTGCCAGCAGTTACTCGGGGCGAGGAAAAAATGAGCAGTTCTTC
CASSYSGRGKNEQFF
>TRBD2|TRBV5-8|-|TRBJ2-2
TGTGCCAGCAGACCCAAATCGGTGCTAGCGGGAGGGCCATCCGGGGAGCTGTTTTTT
CASRPKSVLAGGPSGELFF
>TRBD1|TRBV9|once|TRBJ1-4
TGTGCCAGCAGCCTCCGGGGACAGACCCCTAATGAAAAACTGTTTTTT
CASSLRGQTPNEKLFF
>-|TRBV4-1|-|TRBJ1-4
TGCGCCAGCAGCCAAGATAGCCCCTCAACTAATGAAAAACTGTTTTTT
CASSQDSPSTNEKLFF
>-|TRBV28|-|TRBJ1-2
TGTGCCAGCAGCCCACCGGGGGAGGATGGCTACACCTTC
CASSPPGEDGYTF
>TRBD2|TRBV19|-|TRBJ2-1
TGTGCCAGTAGTATAGATCCCGCGGGAGGCAGAGAGCAGTTCTTC
CASSIDPAGGREQFF
>-|TRBV5-1|-|TRBJ2-7
TGCGCCAGCAGCTCCGGACAGCTAAACTCCTACGAGCAGTACTTC
CASSSGQLNSYEQYF
>TRBD2|TRBV7-2|-|TRBJ2-1
TGTGCCAGCAGCCGTCGGGTGGGAAGCGGGATGAGGAACAATGAGCAGTTCTTC
CASSRRVGSGMRNNEQFF
>TRBD1|TRBV7-9|-|TRBJ2-7
TGTGCCAGCAGCGCGGGACAGGCCACCTACGAGCAGTACTTC
CASSAGQATYEQYF
>-|TRBV18|-|TRBJ2-5
TGTGCCAGCTCACCCACGCGGCAAGAGACCCAGTACTTC
CASSPTRQETQYF
>-|TRBV4-1|once|TRBJ1-2
TGCGCCAGCAGCCAAGATGGTGCGGGGCCGGCCAACTATGGCTACACCTTC
CASSQDGAGPANYGYTF
>TRBD2|TRBV9|-|TRBJ2-2
TGTGCCAGCAGCGTAGAAGGCCTAGCGGGAGTCACCGGGGAGCTGTTTTTT
CASSVEGLAGVTGELFF
>-|TRBV11-3|-|TRBJ2-3
TGTGCCAGCAGCTTAGGGCAGAGCACAGATACGCAGTATTTT
CASSLGQSTDTQYF
>-|TRBV7-8|-|TRBJ2-1
TGTGCCAGCAGCTTAGCGGGAAGGCTAGCCTCCTACAATGAGCAGTTCTTC
CASSLAGRLASYNEQFF
>-|TRBV7-9|-|TRBJ1-2
TGTGCCAGCAGCTTAGGTCGGGGGAGCTATGGCTACACCTTC
CASSLGRGSYGYTF
>TRBD2|TRBV7-2|once|TRBJ2-3
TGTGCCAGCAGCTTGGATGGAAGCGGGACTTCAACCTCTACGCAGTATTTT
CASSLDGSGTSTSTQYF
>TRBD1|TRBV5-4|few|TRBJ2-7
TGTGCCAGCAGCCCCGGACAGGGGGGCTACGAGCAGTACTTC
CASSPGQGGYEQYF
>-|TRBV4-3|-|TRBJ1-5
TGCGCCAGCAGCCAAGGGTGGGCGGGGACGTATAGCAATCAGCCCCAGCATTTT
CASSQGWAGTYSNQPQHF
>TRBD2|TRBV5-1|-|TRBJ2-2
TGCGCCAGCAGCCTGACTAGCGTGACCGGGGAGCTGTTTTTT
CASSLTSVTGELFF
>-|TRBV2|-|TRBJ1-1
TGTGCCAGCAGTGAAGCATGGGGGCACACTGAAGCTTTCTTT
CASSEAWGHTEAFF
>-|TRBV27|-|TRBJ1-2
TGTGCCAGCAGTTTTGTAGGGGAGGATGGCTACACCTTC
CASSFVGEDGYTF
>TRBD2|TRBV28|-|TRBJ2-7
TGTGCCAGCAGTTCCTATAGCGGGACCTACGAGCAGTACTTC
CASSSYSGTYEQYF
>-|TRBV7-6|-|TRBJ2-7
TGTGCCAGCAGCTTAGGGGGGCGATACGAGCAGTACTTC
CASSLGGRYEQYF
>-|TRBV28|-|TRBJ2-1
TGTGCCAGCAGTCACGCGGATGAGCAGTTCTTC
CASSHADEQFF
>TRBD1|TRBV5-4|-|TRBJ1-2
TGTGCCAGCAGCATACAGGGGATGGCTAACTATGGCTACACCTTC
CASSIQGMANYGYTF
>-|TRBV9|once|TRBJ2-2
TGTGCCAGCAGCCCACCCGGGGTTACCGGGGAGCTGTTTTTT
CASSPPGVTGELFF
>-|TRBV27|-|TRBJ2-7
TGTGCCAGCAGTCCCCTACCGGGAGAACAGCGCGAGCAGTACTTC
CASSPLPGEQREQYF